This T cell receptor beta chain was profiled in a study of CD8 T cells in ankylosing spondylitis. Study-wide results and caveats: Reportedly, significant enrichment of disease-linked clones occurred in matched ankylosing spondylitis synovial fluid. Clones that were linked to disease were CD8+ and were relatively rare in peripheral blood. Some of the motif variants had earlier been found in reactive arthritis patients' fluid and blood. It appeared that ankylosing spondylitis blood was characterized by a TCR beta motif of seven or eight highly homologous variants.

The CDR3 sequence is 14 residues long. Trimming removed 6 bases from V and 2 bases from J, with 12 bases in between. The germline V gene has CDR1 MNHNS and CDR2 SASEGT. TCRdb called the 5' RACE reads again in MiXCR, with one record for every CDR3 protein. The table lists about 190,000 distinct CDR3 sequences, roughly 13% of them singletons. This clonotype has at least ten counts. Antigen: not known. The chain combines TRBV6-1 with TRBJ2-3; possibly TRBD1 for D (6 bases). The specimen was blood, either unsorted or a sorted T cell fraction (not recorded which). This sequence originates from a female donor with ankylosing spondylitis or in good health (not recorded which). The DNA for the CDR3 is TGTGCCAGCAGAAGCACAGGGTTCACAGATACGCAGTATTTT. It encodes CASRSTGFTDTQYF.